Listed below are T cell receptor beta chains from one sample, sequenced in a study of cytomegalovirus exposure and HLA in healthy donors. Repertoires were generated with immunoSEQ multiplex PCR, while TCRdb's copy carries only in-frame clones and drops some. The sample has about 110,000 clones, around 71% seen once. The material sequenced was PBMCs. The origin of the receptors is a boy aged 5-17 years in good health and CMV-seronegative. Each CDR3 is given with its conserved first and last residue. The D gene is left open where the match is weak. Clone size, where shown, is once, few, many, or a class for clones that have expanded.

v_gene,d_gene,abundance,len,j_gene,CDR3nt,CDR3aa
TRBV7-6,NA,few,16,TRBJ1-2,TGTGCCAGCAGCACCCCCCTCTCGGCATCTTCGAGGGGCTACACCTTC,CASSTPLSASSRGYTF
TRBV5-1,TRBD2,NA,13,TRBJ2-2,TGCGCCAGCAAGCTTGGGGGGGCCGGGGAGCTGTTTTTT,CASKLGGAGELFF
TRBV11-3,TRBD1,NA,15,TRBJ2-1,TGTGCCAGCAGCTTACAGGGGGTTCCGGACAATGAGCAGTTCTTC,CASSLQGVPDNEQFF
TRBV4-1,TRBD2,NA,16,TRBJ2-3,TGCGCCAGCAGCCAAGAACTAGCGGGAGGAGCAGATACGCAGTATTTT,CASSQELAGGADTQYF
TRBV28,NA,NA,13,TRBJ2-2,TGTGCCAGCATACAGGATCCCACCGGGGAGCTGTTTTTT,CASIQDPTGELFF
TRBV7-3,NA,NA,14,TRBJ2-7,TGTGCCAGCAGCTTAACTAGCGGAGCTAACGAGCAGTACTTC,CASSLTSGANEQYF
TRBV5-1,NA,NA,14,TRBJ2-7,TGCGCCAGCAGCCCGGAGCATAGCTCCTACGAGCAGTACTTC,CASSPEHSSYEQYF
TRBV5-1,NA,NA,13,TRBJ2-7,TGCGCCAGCTCGACGGGAACCTCCTACGAGCAGTACTTC,CASSTGTSYEQYF
TRBV29-1,NA,NA,15,TRBJ2-1,TGCAGCACTAGGGCGGCGGGACCCCCAAACAATGAGCAGTTCTTC,CSTRAAGPPNNEQFF
TRBV28,TRBD1,few,15,TRBJ2-7,TGTGCCAGCAGCCAACCAGGGACAGGGTCTCGCGAGCAGTACTTC,CASSQPGTGSREQYF
TRBV19,NA,NA,13,TRBJ1-1,TGTGCCAGTAGTACGCACAGGAACACTGAAGCTTTCTTT,CASSTHRNTEAFF
TRBV7-2,TRBD1,NA,13,TRBJ2-4,TGTGCCAGCAGCCCAGGGGGCGCGTACATTCAGTACTTC,CASSPGGAYIQYF
TRBV18,NA,NA,15,TRBJ2-5,TGTGCCAGCTCACCACCAGGACAAGGGGCTGGGACCCAGTACTTC,CASSPPGQGAGTQYF
TRBV5-1,TRBD1,NA,15,TRBJ2-1,TGCGCCAGCAGCTTGGACGGACAGGTTTACAATGAGCAGTTCTTC,CASSLDGQVYNEQFF
TRBV21-1,NA,NA,15,TRBJ1-1,TGTGCCAGCAGCATCGACAGGGAGGCAGGCACTGAAGCTTTCTTT,CASSIDREAGTEAFF
TRBV14,TRBD2,few,13,TRBJ2-7,TGTGCCAGCAGCCCGGGACTAGCAAGGGAGCAGTACTTC,CASSPGLAREQYF
TRBV5-4,NA,NA,15,TRBJ2-1,TGTGCCAGCAGCTCATACCGAGGTAGCGGATTCCCGCAGTTCTTC,CASSSYRGSGFPQFF
TRBV6-1,NA,NA,15,TRBJ1-2,TGTGCCAGCAGTGAAAGGGGAGGAACTAACTATGGCTACACCTTC,CASSERGGTNYGYTF
TRBV19,NA,few,13,TRBJ1-2,TGTGCCAGTAGTAGGAGCGGGGAGGGCGGCTACACCTTC,CASSRSGEGGYTF
TRBV9,TRBD2,NA,13,TRBJ2-3,TGTGCCAGCAGCCATAACCCGGGACTAGTGCAGTATTTT,CASSHNPGLVQYF
TRBV5-6,NA,NA,15,TRBJ1-5,TGTGCCAGCAGCCCCCTCGGCAGGGTGGATCAGCCCCAGCATTTT,CASSPLGRVDQPQHF
TRBV19,TRBD1,NA,16,TRBJ1-2,TGTGCCAGTCGCCCGGGACAGCGTCTGGGTAACTATGGCTACACCTTC,CASRPGQRLGNYGYTF
TRBV5-1,TRBD2,NA,16,TRBJ2-5,TGCGCCAGCAGCTTAGACGGGAGGGTGGCTTCAGAGACCCAGTACTTC,CASSLDGRVASETQYF
TRBV4-3,NA,NA,16,TRBJ2-3,TGCGCCAGCAGCCAAGAGGGGGGTCGCCACACAGATACGCAGTATTTT,CASSQEGGRHTDTQYF
TRBV5-6,NA,few,13,TRBJ1-1,TGTGCCAGCAGCTTTAACAGTGAGACTGAAGCTTTCTTT,CASSFNSETEAFF
TRBV29-1,TRBD1,NA,15,TRBJ1-1,TGCAGCGTTGAATTGCGGACAGGCCTAAACACTGAAGCTTTCTTT,CSVELRTGLNTEAFF
TRBV2,NA,NA,15,TRBJ1-2,TGTGCCAGCAGCCATCCCAAGGCGGGGGGAGGGGGCTACACCTTC,CASSHPKAGGGGYTF
TRBV7-9,NA,NA,14,TRBJ2-7,TGTGCCAGCAGCTTAGCGGGGGCAGACTACGAGCAGTACTTC,CASSLAGADYEQYF
TRBV5-6,NA,once,12,TRBJ1-1,TGTGCCAGCAGCCTACAGGGCTGGGAAGCTTTCTTT,CASSLQGWEAFF
TRBV27,NA,NA,15,TRBJ1-1,TGTGCCAGCAGTTTCACCCCCAGGGGGAACACTGAAGCTTTCTTT,CASSFTPRGNTEAFF
TRBV7-8,NA,NA,15,TRBJ1-2,TGTGCCAGCAGCTCTGTGGACAACCGCCATCTAGGCTACACCTTC,CASSSVDNRHLGYTF
TRBV7-9,NA,NA,14,TRBJ2-7,TGTGCCAGCAGCCCCCCCTTTTCCCCCTACGAGCAGTACTTC,CASSPPFSPYEQYF
TRBV5-1,NA,NA,15,TRBJ2-2,TGCGCCAGCAGCTGGGACTCCCTAAACACCGGGGAGCTGTTTTTT,CASSWDSLNTGELFF
TRBV4-3,NA,NA,18,TRBJ1-5,TGCGCCAGCAGCCAAGATAGGTGGGGGACATATAGCAATCAGCCCCAGCATTTT,CASSQDRWGTYSNQPQHF
TRBV2,TRBD1,NA,13,TRBJ1-2,TGTGCCAGCAAGGCAGGGGGCGCGGATGGCTACACCTTC,CASKAGGADGYTF
TRBV18,NA,NA,15,TRBJ1-1,TGTGCCAGCTCACCGTCGGGTAAGCCGAACACTGAAGCTTTCTTT,CASSPSGKPNTEAFF
TRBV5-1,NA,once,16,TRBJ2-3,TGCGCCAGCAGCTCAGCCGGGACAAAGAGCACAGATACGCAGTATTTT,CASSSAGTKSTDTQYF
TRBV5-4,NA,NA,17,TRBJ2-7,TGTGCCAGCAGCTTGGAATATGGGACAATTACTCCTAACGAGCAGTACTTC,CASSLEYGTITPNEQYF
TRBV28,NA,NA,15,TRBJ2-6,TGTGCCAGCAGTTTATGGGAGACTGGGGCCAACGTCCTGACTTTC,CASSLWETGANVLTF
TRBV20-1,NA,NA,10,TRBJ2-7,TGCAGTGCTAGAGATCGGCGGGTGTACTTC,CSARDRRVYF
TRBV28,NA,NA,10,TRBJ1-2,TGTGCCAGCAGCAGTAATGGCTACACCTTC,CASSSNGYTF
TRBV10-3,TRBD1,NA,17,TRBJ1-1,TGTGCCATCAGTGCCGGGACAGGGAAAGGAAGGAACACTGAAGCTTTCTTT,CAISAGTGKGRNTEAFF
TRBV7-3,NA,NA,17,TRBJ2-3,TGTGCCAGCAGCTCAAAAGCCAGGGATGTTAGGGCAGATACGCAGTATTTT,CASSSKARDVRADTQYF
TRBV2,TRBD1,NA,14,TRBJ2-5,TGTGCCAGCACACGGGACAGGACGAAAGAGACCCAGTACTTC,CASTRDRTKETQYF
TRBV27,NA,NA,13,TRBJ2-2,TGTGCCAGCAGTTTAGTGAGGGCCGGGGAGCTGTTTTTT,CASSLVRAGELFF